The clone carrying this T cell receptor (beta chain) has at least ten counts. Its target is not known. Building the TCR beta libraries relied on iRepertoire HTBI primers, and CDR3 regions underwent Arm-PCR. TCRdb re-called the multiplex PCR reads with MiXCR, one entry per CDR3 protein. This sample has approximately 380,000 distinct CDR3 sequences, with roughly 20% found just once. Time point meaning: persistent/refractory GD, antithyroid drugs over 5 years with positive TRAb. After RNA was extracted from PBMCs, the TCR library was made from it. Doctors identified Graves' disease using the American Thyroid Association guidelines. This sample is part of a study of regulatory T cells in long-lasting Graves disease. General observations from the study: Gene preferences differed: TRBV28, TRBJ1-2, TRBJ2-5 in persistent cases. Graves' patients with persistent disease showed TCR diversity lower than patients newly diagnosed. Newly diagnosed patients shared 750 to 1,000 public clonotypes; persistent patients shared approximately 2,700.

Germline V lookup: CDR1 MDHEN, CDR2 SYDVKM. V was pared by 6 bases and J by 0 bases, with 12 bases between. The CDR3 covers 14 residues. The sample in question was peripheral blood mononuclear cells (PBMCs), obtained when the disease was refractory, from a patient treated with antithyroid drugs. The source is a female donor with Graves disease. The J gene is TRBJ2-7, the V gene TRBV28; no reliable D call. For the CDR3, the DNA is TGTGCCAGCAGGCCCAGCGCCATCTCCTACGAGCAGTACTTC. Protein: CASRPSAISYEQYF.